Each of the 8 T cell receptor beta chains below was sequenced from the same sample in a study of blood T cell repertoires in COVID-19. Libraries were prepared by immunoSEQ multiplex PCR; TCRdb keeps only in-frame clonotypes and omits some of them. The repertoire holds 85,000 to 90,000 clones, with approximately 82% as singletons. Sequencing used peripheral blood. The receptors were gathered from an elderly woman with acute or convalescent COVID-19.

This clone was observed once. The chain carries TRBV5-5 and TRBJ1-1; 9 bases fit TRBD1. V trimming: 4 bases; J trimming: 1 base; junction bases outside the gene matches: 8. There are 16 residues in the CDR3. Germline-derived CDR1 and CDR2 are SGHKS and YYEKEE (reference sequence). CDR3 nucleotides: TGTGCCAGCAGCCGATACAGGGGGCCGGGGAACACTGAAGCTTTCTTT. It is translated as CASSRYRGPGNTEAFF.

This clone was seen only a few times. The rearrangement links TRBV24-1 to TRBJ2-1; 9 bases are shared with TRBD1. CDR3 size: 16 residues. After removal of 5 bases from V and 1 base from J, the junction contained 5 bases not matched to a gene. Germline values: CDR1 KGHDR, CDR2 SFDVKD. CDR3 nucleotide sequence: TGTGCCACCAGTGCTAAACAGGGGGCATCCTACAATGAGCAGTTCTTC. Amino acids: CATSAKQGASYNEQFF.

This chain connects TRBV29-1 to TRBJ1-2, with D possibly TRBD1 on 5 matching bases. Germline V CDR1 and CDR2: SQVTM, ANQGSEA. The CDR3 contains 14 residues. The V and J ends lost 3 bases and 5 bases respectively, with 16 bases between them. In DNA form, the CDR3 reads TGCAGCGTTGATAATTCGGGGGGTGGGTATGGCTACACCTTC. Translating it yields CSVDNSGGGYGYTF.

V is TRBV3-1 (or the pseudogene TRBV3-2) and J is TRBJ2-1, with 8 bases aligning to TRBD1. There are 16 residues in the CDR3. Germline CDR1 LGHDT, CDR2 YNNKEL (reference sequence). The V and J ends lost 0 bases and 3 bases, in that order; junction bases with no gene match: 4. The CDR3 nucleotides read TGTGCCAGCAGCCAAGATTCGGGGACAGGCTACAATGAGCAGTTCTTC. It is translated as CASSQDSGTGYNEQFF.

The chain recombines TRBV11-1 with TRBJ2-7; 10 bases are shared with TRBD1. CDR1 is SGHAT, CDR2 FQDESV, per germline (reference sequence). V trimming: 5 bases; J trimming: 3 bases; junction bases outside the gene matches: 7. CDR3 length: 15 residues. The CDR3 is CASSKGQGFSYEQYF. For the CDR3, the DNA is TGTGCCAGCAGCAAGGGACAGGGGTTTAGCTACGAGCAGTACTTC.

The chain's CDR3 is CASSSRPTGGYQPQHF. The CDR3 DNA reads as TGTGCCAGCAGTTCTCGCCCCACAGGGGGCTATCAGCCCCAGCATTTT. The rearrangement links TRBV27 to TRBJ1-5; 9 bases match TRBD1. The V gene's germline CDR1 is MNHEY and CDR2 SMNVEV (reference sequence). CDR3 size: 16 residues. V lost 4 bases to trimming and J lost 5 bases; unmatched junction nucleotides: 9.

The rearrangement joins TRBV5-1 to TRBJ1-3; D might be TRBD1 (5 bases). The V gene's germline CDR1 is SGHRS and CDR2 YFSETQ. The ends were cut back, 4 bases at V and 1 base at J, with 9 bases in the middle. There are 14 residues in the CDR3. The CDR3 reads CASSEGTSGNTIYF. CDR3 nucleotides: TGCGCCAGCAGCGAGGGGACTTCTGGAAACACCATATATTTT.

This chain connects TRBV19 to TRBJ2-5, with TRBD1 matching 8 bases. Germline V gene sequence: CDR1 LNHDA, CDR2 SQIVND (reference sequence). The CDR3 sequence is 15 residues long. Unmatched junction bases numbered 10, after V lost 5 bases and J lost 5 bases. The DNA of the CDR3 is TGTGCCAGTAGTCGTCGGCAGGGGGCTCGGGAGACCCAGTACTTC. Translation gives CASSRRQGARETQYF.